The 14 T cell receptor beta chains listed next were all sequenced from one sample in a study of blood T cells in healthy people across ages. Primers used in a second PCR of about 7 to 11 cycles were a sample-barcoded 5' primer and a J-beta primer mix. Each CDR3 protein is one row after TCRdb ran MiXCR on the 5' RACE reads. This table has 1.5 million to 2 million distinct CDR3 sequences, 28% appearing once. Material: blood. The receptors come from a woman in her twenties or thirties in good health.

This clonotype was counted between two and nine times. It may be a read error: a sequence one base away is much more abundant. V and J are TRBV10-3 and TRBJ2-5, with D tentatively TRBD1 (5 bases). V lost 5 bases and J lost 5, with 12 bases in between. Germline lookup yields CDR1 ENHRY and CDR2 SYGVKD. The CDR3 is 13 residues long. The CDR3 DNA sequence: TGTGCCATCAGTCCGGACAAGTCGGAGACCCAGTACTTC. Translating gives CAISPDKSETQYF.

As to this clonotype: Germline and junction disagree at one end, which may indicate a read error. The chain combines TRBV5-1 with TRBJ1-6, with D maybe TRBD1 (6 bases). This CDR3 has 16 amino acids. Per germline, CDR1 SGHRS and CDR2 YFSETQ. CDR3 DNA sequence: TGCGCCAGCAGACCAGACCTCGGACAGTATAATTCACTCCTCCACTTT. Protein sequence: CASRPDLGQYNSLLHF.

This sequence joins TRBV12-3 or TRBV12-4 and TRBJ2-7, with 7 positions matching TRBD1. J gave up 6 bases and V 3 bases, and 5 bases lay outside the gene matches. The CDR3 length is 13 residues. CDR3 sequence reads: CASSFDRAAEQYF. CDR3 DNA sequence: TGTGCCAGCAGTTTTGACAGGGCGGCCGAGCAGTACTTC.

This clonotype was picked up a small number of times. The CDR3 is CASSTPGQFYEQYF. In DNA form, the CDR3 reads TGTGCCAGCAGCACCCCCGGACAGTTCTACGAGCAGTACTTC. This sequence joins TRBV7-9 and TRBJ2-7; D is perhaps TRBD1 (6 bases). V was pared by 5 bases and J by 3 bases, with 14 bases between. CDR1 is SEHNR, CDR2 FQNEAQ, per germline (reference sequence). The CDR3 spans 14 residues. The full variable domain, its missing parts supplied by reference TRBV7-9 and TRBJ2-7, is DTGVSQNPRHKITKRGQNVTFRCDPISEHNRLYWYRQTLGQGPEFLTYFQNEAQLEKSRLLSDRFSAERPKGSFSTLEIQRTEQGDSAMYLCASSTPGQFYEQYFGPGTRLTVT.

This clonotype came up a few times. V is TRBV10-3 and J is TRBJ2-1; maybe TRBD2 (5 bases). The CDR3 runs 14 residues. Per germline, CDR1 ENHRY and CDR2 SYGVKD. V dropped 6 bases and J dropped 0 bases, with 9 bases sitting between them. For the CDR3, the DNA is TGTGCCATCAGCGACGGAGGCTCCTACAATGAGCAGTTCTTC. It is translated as CAISDGGSYNEQFF.

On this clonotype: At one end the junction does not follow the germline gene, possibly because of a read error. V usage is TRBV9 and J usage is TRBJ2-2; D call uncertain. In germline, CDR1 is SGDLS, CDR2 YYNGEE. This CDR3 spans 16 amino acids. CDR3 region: CASSVRLGSNIGELFF. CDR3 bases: TGTGCCAGCAGCGTCCGTTTGGGCTCCAACATCGGGGAGCTGTTTTTT.

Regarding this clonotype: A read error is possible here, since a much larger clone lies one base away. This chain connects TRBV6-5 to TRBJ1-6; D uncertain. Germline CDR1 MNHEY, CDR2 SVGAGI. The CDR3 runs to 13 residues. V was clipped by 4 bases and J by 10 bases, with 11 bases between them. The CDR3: CASSCPSRSPLHF. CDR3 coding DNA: TGTGCCAGCAGTTGCCCGTCGCGGTCACCCCTCCACTTT.

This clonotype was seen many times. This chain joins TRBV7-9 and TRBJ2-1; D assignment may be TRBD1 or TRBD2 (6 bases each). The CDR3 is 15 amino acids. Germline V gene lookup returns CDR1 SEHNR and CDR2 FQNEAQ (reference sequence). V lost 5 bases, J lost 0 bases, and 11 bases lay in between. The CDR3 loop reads CASSRGTHSYNEQFF. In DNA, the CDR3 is TGTGCCAGCAGCCGCGGGACACACTCCTACAATGAGCAGTTCTTC.

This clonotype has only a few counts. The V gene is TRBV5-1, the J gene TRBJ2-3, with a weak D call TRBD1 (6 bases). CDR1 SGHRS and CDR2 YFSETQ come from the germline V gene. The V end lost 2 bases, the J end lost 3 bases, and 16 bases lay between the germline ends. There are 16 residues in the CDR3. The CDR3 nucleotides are TGCGCCAGCAGCTTTCCCCTAGGGGGAGTTACAGATACGCAGTATTTT. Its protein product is CASSFPLGGVTDTQYF.

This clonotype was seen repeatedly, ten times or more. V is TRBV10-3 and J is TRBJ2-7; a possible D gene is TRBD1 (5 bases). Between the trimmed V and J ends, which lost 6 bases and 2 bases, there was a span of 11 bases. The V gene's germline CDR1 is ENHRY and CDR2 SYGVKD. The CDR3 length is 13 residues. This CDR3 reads CAISPTATYEQYF. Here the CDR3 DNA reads TGTGCCATCAGCCCGACAGCTACCTACGAGCAGTACTTC.

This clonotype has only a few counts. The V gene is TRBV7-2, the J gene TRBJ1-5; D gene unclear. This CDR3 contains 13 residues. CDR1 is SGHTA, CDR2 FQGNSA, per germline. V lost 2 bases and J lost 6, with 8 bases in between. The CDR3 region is CASSLRHGQPQHF. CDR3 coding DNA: TGTGCCAGCAGCTTACGACACGGTCAGCCCCAGCATTTT.

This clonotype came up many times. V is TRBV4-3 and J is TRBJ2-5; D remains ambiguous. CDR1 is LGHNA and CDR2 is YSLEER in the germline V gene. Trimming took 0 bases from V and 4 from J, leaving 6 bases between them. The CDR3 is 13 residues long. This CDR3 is CASSQDHAETQYF. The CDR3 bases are TGCGCCAGCAGCCAAGATCATGCAGAGACCCAGTACTTC.

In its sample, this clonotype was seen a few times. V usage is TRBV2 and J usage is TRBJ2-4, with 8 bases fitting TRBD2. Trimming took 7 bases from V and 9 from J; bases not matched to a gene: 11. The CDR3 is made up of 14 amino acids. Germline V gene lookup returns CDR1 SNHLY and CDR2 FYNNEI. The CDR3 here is CASMVAGSPGIQYF. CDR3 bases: TGTGCCAGCATGGTAGCGGGGTCGCCGGGCATTCAGTACTTC. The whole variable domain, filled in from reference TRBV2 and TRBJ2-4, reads EPEVTQTPSHQVTQMGQEVILRCVPISNHLYFYWYRQILGQKVEFLVSFYNNEISEKSEIFDDQFSVERPDGSNFTLKIRSTKLEDSAMYFCASMVAGSPGIQYFGAGTRLSVL.

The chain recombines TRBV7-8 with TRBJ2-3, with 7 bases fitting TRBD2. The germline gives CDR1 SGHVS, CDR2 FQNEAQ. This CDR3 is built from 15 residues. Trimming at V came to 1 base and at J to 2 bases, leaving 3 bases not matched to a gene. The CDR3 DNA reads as TGTGCCAGCAGCTTAGTGACTAGCCTCACAGATACGCAGTATTTT. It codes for CASSLVTSLTDTQYF.